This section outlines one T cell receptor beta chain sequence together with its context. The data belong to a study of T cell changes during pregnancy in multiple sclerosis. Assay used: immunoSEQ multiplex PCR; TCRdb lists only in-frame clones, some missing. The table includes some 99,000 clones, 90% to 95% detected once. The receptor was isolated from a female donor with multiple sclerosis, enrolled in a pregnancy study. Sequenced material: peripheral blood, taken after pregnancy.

CDR3 protein: CASSKGQGDTLAKNIQYF. As DNA, the CDR3 is TGTGCCAGCAGCAAAGGACAGGGGGATACGCTAGCCAAAAACATTCAGTACTTC. The genes are TRBV4-2 and TRBJ2-4, with TRBD1 matching 10 bases. The germline V gene has CDR1 LGHNA and CDR2 YNFKEQ. V gave up 5 bases and J gave up 0 bases; unmatched junction bases: 10. The CDR3 covers 18 residues.